These 12 T cell receptor beta chains were sequenced from one sample in a study of CD8+ T cells in alopecia areata. Sequencing templates came from extracted RNA that was reverse transcribed into cDNA. Generated by immunoSEQ multiplex PCR, the TCRdb table keeps only in-frame clones and is missing some. This table holds over 200,000 clones, 50% to 60% found once. Sequenced material: CD4+ T cells sorted from blood, taken at week 0. The receptors derive from a human donor with alopecia areata.

This clone was picked up one time. Additional DNA sequences in this sample encode the identical CDR3. The gene calls are TRBV30 and TRBJ1-2, with a weak D call TRBD1 (5 bases). Germline CDR1 and CDR2: GTSNPN and SVGIG (reference sequence). Trimming cost V 2 bases and J 5 bases, with 9 bases left between them. CDR3 length: 12 residues. DNA for the CDR3: TGTGCCTGGAGTCCACGGGGGTATGGCTACACCTTC. It specifies CAWSPRGYGYTF.

This clone has just a few counts. The genes are TRBV30 and TRBJ2-1; a possible D gene is TRBD2 (6 bases). From germline, CDR1 is GTSNPN and CDR2 SVGIG (reference sequence). The CDR3 extends over 13 amino acids. The V gene lost 2 bases and the J gene lost 7 bases, with 12 bases spanning the gap. The CDR3 region is CAWSTGVSNEQFF. The CDR3 coding sequence is TGTGCCTGGAGTACGGGAGTCTCAAATGAGCAGTTCTTC.

The table lists this clone with a count of one. The CDR3 reads CASRHSTYEQYF. CDR3 DNA: TGTGCCAGCCGGCACTCTACCTACGAGCAGTACTTC. The rearrangement uses TRBV27 and TRBJ2-7, with no clear D. CDR1 is MNHEY, CDR2 SMNVEV, per germline (reference sequence). The CDR3 loop spans 12 amino acids. V was cut by 8 bases and J by 2 bases, with 10 bases left in between.

This clone turned up a few times. The J gene is TRBJ2-1, the V gene TRBV11-2; D unresolved. The germline V and J ends were trimmed by 5 bases and 0 bases, with 8 bases remaining between them. The germline gives CDR1 SGHAT, CDR2 FQNNGV. CDR3 size: 14 residues. DNA of the CDR3: TGTGCCAGCAGCCTCCGCGCCTCCTACAATGAGCAGTTCTTC. Its translation: CASSLRASYNEQFF.

This clone was seen a few times. This chain joins TRBV29-1 and TRBJ1-2; D unclear. The V gene's germline CDR1 is SQVTM and CDR2 ANQGSEA. The CDR3 length is 13 residues. Trimming took 3 bases from V and 5 from J, leaving 13 bases between them. CDR3 nucleotides: TGCAGCGTTGACCTCGGCAGCATTTATGGCTACACCTTC. This sequence encodes CSVDLGSIYGYTF.

This clone turned up a few times. The chain joins TRBV29-1 to TRBJ1-5; D is undetermined. Trimming stripped 1 base from V and 5 bases from J, with 9 bases between. The CDR3 has 13 amino acids. Germline V lookup: CDR1 SQVTM, CDR2 ANQGSEA. This CDR3 is CSVEGGVDQPQHF. Written as DNA, the CDR3 is TGCAGCGTTGAAGGGGGTGTGGATCAGCCCCAGCATTTT. Variable domain in full (rest from reference TRBV29-1 and TRBJ1-5): SAVISQKPSRDICQRGTSLTIQCQVDSQVTMMFWYRQQPGQSLTLIATANQGSEATYESGFVIDKFPISRPNLTFSTLTVSNMSPEDSSIYLCSVEGGVDQPQHFGDGTRLSIL.

The V and J genes are TRBV12-5 and TRBJ2-5, with 11 bases lining up with TRBD1. Per germline, CDR1 LGHNT and CDR2 FRNRAP. The CDR3 consists of 14 residues. V was pared by 6 bases and J by 4 bases, with 4 bases of the junction left unmatched. The CDR3 loop reads CASGRTGGLETQYF. The CDR3 coding sequence is TGTGCTAGTGGCCGGACAGGGGGCCTAGAGACCCAGTACTTC.

The rearrangement uses TRBV4-2 and TRBJ2-1; D not certain. The CDR3 is 12 residues long. Germline CDR1 and CDR2: LGHNA and YNFKEQ. Between the trimmed V and J ends, which lost 0 bases and 4 bases, there was a span of 1 base. CDR3 amino acids: CASSQDYNEQFF. In DNA form, the CDR3 reads TGTGCCAGCAGCCAAGATTACAATGAGCAGTTCTTC.

This chain connects TRBV6-5 to TRBJ2-7, with D perhaps TRBD1 (6 bases). CDR1 and CDR2 from the germline V gene are MNHEY and SVGAGI. CDR3 length equals 13 residues. The germline V and J ends were trimmed by 0 bases and 6 bases, with 9 bases remaining between them. The DNA for the CDR3 is TGTGCCAGCAGTTACTCCAGGGGAGCCGAGCAGTACTTC. This encodes CASSYSRGAEQYF.

This chain joins TRBV18 and TRBJ2-7; D gene uncertain. This CDR3 has 15 residues. The germline V gene encodes CDR1 KGHSH and CDR2 LQKENI. The V end lost 5 bases, the J end lost 0 bases, and 14 bases lay between the germline ends. CDR3 sequence (DNA): TGTGCCAGCTCAGTAACCCGAGAGGTCTCCTACGAGCAGTACTTC. Protein: CASSVTREVSYEQYF.

V usage is TRBV7-9 and J usage is TRBJ2-5; D possibly corresponds to TRBD1 (7 bases). The CDR3 is made up of 15 amino acids. The V end lost 3 bases, the J end lost 5 bases, and 16 bases lay between the germline ends. Germline loops: CDR1 SEHNR, CDR2 FQNEAQ (reference sequence). The CDR3 is CASSFLEGARETQYF. The CDR3 nucleotides read TGTGCCAGCAGCTTCCTGGAGGGGGCTCGGGAGACCCAGTACTTC.

The V gene is TRBV29-1, the J gene TRBJ2-1; 11 nucleotides match TRBD2. This CDR3 has 16 residues. Germline assignment: CDR1 SQVTM and CDR2 ANQGSEA. The V segment lost 6 bases and the J segment 2 bases; nucleotides outside the gene matches: 9. The CDR3 loop reads CSVPGTSGPPYNEQFF. In nucleotides, the CDR3 is TGCAGCGTCCCCGGGACTAGCGGCCCGCCCTACAATGAGCAGTTCTTC.